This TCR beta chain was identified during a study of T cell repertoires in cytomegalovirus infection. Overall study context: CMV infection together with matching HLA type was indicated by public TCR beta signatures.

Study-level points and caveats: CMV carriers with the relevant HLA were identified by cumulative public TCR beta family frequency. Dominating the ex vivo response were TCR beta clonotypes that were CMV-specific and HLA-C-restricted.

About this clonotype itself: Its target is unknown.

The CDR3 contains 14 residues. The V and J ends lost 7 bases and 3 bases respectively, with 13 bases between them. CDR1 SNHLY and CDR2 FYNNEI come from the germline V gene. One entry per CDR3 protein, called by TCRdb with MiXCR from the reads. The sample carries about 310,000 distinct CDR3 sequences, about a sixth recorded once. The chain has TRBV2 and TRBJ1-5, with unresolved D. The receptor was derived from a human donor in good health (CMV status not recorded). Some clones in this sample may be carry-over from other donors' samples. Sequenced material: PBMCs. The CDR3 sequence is CASTLDGNNQPQHF. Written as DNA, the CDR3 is TGTGCCAGCACCCTGGACGGGAACAATCAGCCCCAGCATTTT.